The rows below give T cell receptor beta chains drawn from one sample of a study of regulatory dendritic cells for organ transplantation. The method was immunoSEQ multiplex PCR; TCRdb's version includes in-frame clones alone and lacks a portion of them. Of 30,000 to 45,000 clones listed, approximately 90% were seen once; the top ten hold approximately 0.11%. Input material: naive CD8+ T cells from blood. These receptors came from a human donor in good health. Both conserved end residues are part of each CDR3. Fields, in order: V gene, clone size, D gene, J gene, CDR3 protein, CDR3 DNA. A D gene is named only where the DNA matches it firmly. A row's size may be missing; if present it is once, few, many or a size class.

V gene: TRBV28; clone size: .; D gene: .; J gene: TRBJ2-2; CDR3 protein: CASSQTANTGELFF; CDR3 DNA: TGTGCCAGCAGCCAAACAGCGAACACCGGGGAGCTATTTTTT
V gene: TRBV27; clone size: few; D gene: .; J gene: TRBJ1-1; CDR3 protein: CASSFLQGSTTEAFF; CDR3 DNA: TGTGCCAGCAGTTTTCTGCAGGGGAGTACCACTGAAGCTTTCTTT
V gene: TRBV9; clone size: .; D gene: TRBD1; J gene: TRBJ1-1; CDR3 protein: CASSVEGQGFEAFF; CDR3 DNA: TGTGCCAGCAGCGTAGAGGGACAGGGGTTTGAAGCTTTCTTT
V gene: TRBV6-5; clone size: .; D gene: .; J gene: TRBJ2-2; CDR3 protein: CASRGVGELFF; CDR3 DNA: TGTGCCAGCAGAGGGGTCGGGGAGCTGTTTTTT
V gene: TRBV30; clone size: .; D gene: .; J gene: TRBJ2-7; CDR3 protein: CAWAPRRGPYEQYF; CDR3 DNA: TGTGCCTGGGCCCCCCGGCGGGGACCCTACGAGCAGTACTTC
V gene: TRBV9; clone size: .; D gene: .; J gene: TRBJ2-3; CDR3 protein: CASSVEGLEGDTQYF; CDR3 DNA: TGTGCCAGCAGCGTAGAAGGGCTAGAGGGGGATACGCAGTATTTT
V gene: TRBV7-9; clone size: .; D gene: .; J gene: TRBJ1-1; CDR3 protein: CASSFTVQSEAFF; CDR3 DNA: TGTGCCAGCAGCTTCACGGTTCAAAGTGAAGCTTTCTTT
V gene: TRBV15; clone size: .; D gene: .; J gene: TRBJ2-7; CDR3 protein: CATSRDSSSYEQYF; CDR3 DNA: TGTGCCACCAGCAGGGACAGTAGCTCCTACGAGCAGTACTTC
V gene: TRBV5-6; clone size: .; D gene: .; J gene: TRBJ2-1; CDR3 protein: CASSPEPPGDSNEQFF; CDR3 DNA: TGTGCCAGCAGCCCGGAGCCCCCGGGGGACTCGAATGAGCAGTTCTTC
V gene: TRBV28; clone size: .; D gene: TRBD1; J gene: TRBJ1-2; CDR3 protein: CAITGAVVGYTF; CDR3 DNA: TGTGCCATCACAGGGGCCGTGGTTGGCTACACCTTC
V gene: TRBV25-1; clone size: .; D gene: .; J gene: TRBJ1-1; CDR3 protein: CASSEWQMGNTEAFF; CDR3 DNA: TGTGCCAGCAGTGAATGGCAGATGGGAAACACTGAAGCTTTCTTT
V gene: TRBV13; clone size: .; D gene: TRBD2; J gene: TRBJ2-1; CDR3 protein: CASSPQTSGYYNEQFF; CDR3 DNA: TGTGCCAGCTCCCCCCAGACTAGCGGGTATTACAATGAGCAGTTCTTC
V gene: TRBV6-1; clone size: .; D gene: TRBD2; J gene: TRBJ2-1; CDR3 protein: CASKGLAGSGEQFF; CDR3 DNA: TGTGCCAGCAAGGGACTAGCGGGATCTGGTGAGCAGTTCTTC
V gene: TRBV6-5; clone size: .; D gene: .; J gene: TRBJ2-7; CDR3 protein: CASSYSAGGGYEQYF; CDR3 DNA: TGTGCCAGCAGTTACTCGGCAGGAGGTGGCTACGAGCAGTACTTC
V gene: TRBV2; clone size: .; D gene: .; J gene: TRBJ1-4; CDR3 protein: CASNEGVSAGNEKLFF; CDR3 DNA: TGTGCCAGCAACGAGGGGGTTTCGGCGGGGAATGAAAAACTGTTTTTT
V gene: TRBV4-1; clone size: once; D gene: TRBD2; J gene: TRBJ2-7; CDR3 protein: CASSHGVLAGGPFTF; CDR3 DNA: TGCGCCAGCAGCCATGGAGTCCTAGCGGGAGGGCCATTTACATTC
V gene: TRBV7-9; clone size: .; D gene: .; J gene: TRBJ2-7; CDR3 protein: CASSLAGGGSYEQYF; CDR3 DNA: TGTGCCAGCAGCTTAGCTGGTGGCGGAAGCTACGAGCAGTACTTC
V gene: TRBV28; clone size: .; D gene: .; J gene: TRBJ2-4; CDR3 protein: CASTEGGPAGLAKNIQYF; CDR3 DNA: TGTGCCAGCACCGAAGGCGGGCCGGCGGGGTTAGCCAAAAACATTCAGTACTTC
V gene: TRBV5-6; clone size: .; D gene: .; J gene: TRBJ2-7; CDR3 protein: CASSFGGPTYEQYF; CDR3 DNA: TGTGCCAGCAGCTTCGGGGGGCCTACCTACGAGCAGTACTTC
V gene: TRBV2; clone size: .; D gene: TRBD1; J gene: TRBJ2-2; CDR3 protein: CATLGTGGNTGELFF; CDR3 DNA: TGTGCCACCCTGGGGACAGGGGGCAACACCGGGGAGCTGTTTTTT
V gene: TRBV28; clone size: .; D gene: .; J gene: TRBJ2-1; CDR3 protein: CASSPTTSYNEQFF; CDR3 DNA: TGTGCCAGCAGTCCCACTACCTCCTACAATGAGCAGTTCTTC
V gene: TRBV6-5; clone size: once; D gene: .; J gene: TRBJ2-2; CDR3 protein: CASSYIRTGELFF; CDR3 DNA: TGTGCCAGCAGCTATATTAGGACCGGGGAGCTGTTTTTT
V gene: TRBV9; clone size: once; D gene: .; J gene: TRBJ2-1; CDR3 protein: CASSVGSSSYNEQFF; CDR3 DNA: TGTGCCAGCAGCGTAGGCTCTAGCTCCTACAATGAGCAGTTCTTC
V gene: TRBV28; clone size: .; D gene: .; J gene: TRBJ2-3; CDR3 protein: CASSLQSTDTQYF; CDR3 DNA: TGTGCCAGCAGTTTACAGAGCACAGATACGCAGTATTTT
V gene: TRBV9; clone size: .; D gene: .; J gene: TRBJ1-1; CDR3 protein: CAYREPWGRGAFF; CDR3 DNA: TGTGCCTATCGTGAGCCGTGGGGGCGCGGAGCTTTCTTT
V gene: TRBV28; clone size: .; D gene: .; J gene: TRBJ2-7; CDR3 protein: CASTEVGLRYEQYF; CDR3 DNA: TGTGCCAGCACCGAGGTGGGGCTGAGGTACGAGCAGTACTTC
V gene: TRBV27; clone size: .; D gene: TRBD1; J gene: TRBJ1-4; CDR3 protein: CASSLTGSNEKLFF; CDR3 DNA: TGTGCCAGCAGTTTGACAGGGTCGAATGAAAAACTGTTTTTT
V gene: TRBV7-2; clone size: .; D gene: .; J gene: TRBJ1-2; CDR3 protein: CASSLGANYGYTF; CDR3 DNA: TGTGCCAGCAGCTTAGGAGCTAACTATGGCTACACCTTC
V gene: TRBV7-9; clone size: .; D gene: .; J gene: TRBJ1-2; CDR3 protein: CASSSLTEGYTF; CDR3 DNA: TGTGCCAGCAGCTCTTTGACAGAAGGCTACACCTTC
V gene: TRBV5-6; clone size: .; D gene: TRBD2; J gene: TRBJ2-3; CDR3 protein: CASSWWTSGGSTDTQYF; CDR3 DNA: TGTGCCAGCAGCTGGTGGACTAGCGGGGGTAGCACAGATACGCAGTATTTT
V gene: TRBV5-5; clone size: .; D gene: .; J gene: TRBJ1-4; CDR3 protein: CASSNMGGNEKLFF; CDR3 DNA: TGTGCCAGCAGTAACATGGGAGGAAATGAAAAACTGTTTTTT
V gene: TRBV15; clone size: .; D gene: TRBD2; J gene: TRBJ2-7; CDR3 protein: CATSRGRDSYSYEQYF; CDR3 DNA: TGTGCCACCAGCAGGGGGAGGGACTCTTACTCCTACGAGCAGTACTTC
V gene: TRBV9; clone size: .; D gene: .; J gene: TRBJ1-2; CDR3 protein: CASSVEVAPNYGYTF; CDR3 DNA: TGTGCCAGCAGCGTAGAAGTAGCTCCTAACTATGGCTACACCTTC
V gene: TRBV29-1; clone size: once; D gene: .; J gene: TRBJ2-7; CDR3 protein: CSVEGGQTYEQYF; CDR3 DNA: TGCAGCGTTGAAGGGGGTCAGACCTACGAGCAGTACTTC
V gene: TRBV30; clone size: once; D gene: .; J gene: TRBJ1-4; CDR3 protein: CAWSPPGLRLGEKLFF; CDR3 DNA: TGTGCCTGGAGCCCCCCCGGACTCAGGTTGGGGGAAAAACTGTTTTTT
V gene: TRBV7-9; clone size: .; D gene: TRBD1; J gene: TRBJ2-7; CDR3 protein: CASSPTGAYEQYF; CDR3 DNA: TGTGCCAGCAGCCCCACAGGGGCCTACGAGCAGTACTTC
V gene: TRBV5-6; clone size: .; D gene: .; J gene: TRBJ2-5; CDR3 protein: CASSFPGRQETQYF; CDR3 DNA: TGTGCCAGCAGCTTTCCGGGACGGCAAGAGACCCAGTACTTC
V gene: TRBV6-6; clone size: .; D gene: TRBD2; J gene: TRBJ2-5; CDR3 protein: CASITGTSGKETQYF; CDR3 DNA: TGTGCCAGCATAACCGGGACTAGCGGGAAAGAGACCCAGTACTTC
V gene: TRBV4-3; clone size: .; D gene: TRBD1; J gene: TRBJ1-1; CDR3 protein: CASSSDRAPNTEAFF; CDR3 DNA: TGCGCCAGCAGTAGCGACAGGGCGCCGAACACTGAAGCTTTCTTT
V gene: TRBV30; clone size: .; D gene: .; J gene: TRBJ1-1; CDR3 protein: CAWSVQKNTEAFF; CDR3 DNA: TGTGCCTGGAGTGTACAAAAGAACACTGAAGCTTTCTTT
V gene: TRBV4-3; clone size: .; D gene: TRBD2; J gene: TRBJ2-7; CDR3 protein: CASSQDGLAGGPEQYF; CDR3 DNA: TGCGCCAGCAGCCAGGATGGACTAGCGGGAGGGCCCGAGCAGTACTTC
V gene: TRBV7-6; clone size: once; D gene: TRBD2; J gene: TRBJ2-1; CDR3 protein: CASSLVPPRGGQLNEQFF; CDR3 DNA: TGTGCCAGCAGCTTAGTCCCACCGCGGGGGGGCCAATTGAATGAGCAGTTCTTC
V gene: TRBV4-1; clone size: .; D gene: .; J gene: TRBJ2-1; CDR3 protein: CASSQDQSFYNEQFF; CDR3 DNA: TGCGCCAGCAGCCAAGATCAGAGTTTCTACAATGAGCAGTTCTTC
V gene: TRBV4-1; clone size: .; D gene: .; J gene: TRBJ2-1; CDR3 protein: CASSQAFTSRNNEQFF; CDR3 DNA: TGCGCCAGCAGCCAAGCCTTTACTAGCCGAAACAATGAGCAGTTCTTC
V gene: TRBV20-1; clone size: .; D gene: .; J gene: TRBJ1-1; CDR3 protein: CSVLGLMEAFF; CDR3 DNA: TGCAGTGTTCTGGGGCTTATGGAAGCTTTCTTT
V gene: TRBV28; clone size: .; D gene: .; J gene: TRBJ2-5; CDR3 protein: CASSLLGVGRMGETQYF; CDR3 DNA: TGTGCCAGCAGTTTATTAGGGGTCGGGCGGATGGGGGAGACCCAGTACTTC
V gene: TRBV19; clone size: .; D gene: TRBD1; J gene: TRBJ1-1; CDR3 protein: CASSISRGRGTEAFF; CDR3 DNA: TGTGCCAGTAGTATCTCCAGGGGGCGCGGGACTGAAGCTTTCTTT
V gene: TRBV5-6; clone size: .; D gene: TRBD1; J gene: TRBJ1-1; CDR3 protein: CASSIGQGITEAFF; CDR3 DNA: TGTGCCAGCAGCATAGGACAGGGGATCACTGAAGCTTTCTTT
V gene: TRBV6-5; clone size: .; D gene: TRBD1; J gene: TRBJ2-1; CDR3 protein: CASSSQGAGEQFF; CDR3 DNA: TGTGCCAGCAGTTCGCAGGGGGCTGGTGAGCAGTTCTTC
V gene: TRBV7-9; clone size: .; D gene: .; J gene: TRBJ2-1; CDR3 protein: CATNILPSDFYNEQFF; CDR3 DNA: TGTGCCACCAACATACTCCCTAGCGACTTCTACAATGAGCAGTTCTTC
V gene: TRBV9; clone size: .; D gene: .; J gene: TRBJ2-7; CDR3 protein: CASSAAPGSTYEQYF; CDR3 DNA: TGTGCCAGCAGCGCCGCCCCAGGTTCTACCTACGAGCAGTACTTC
V gene: TRBV7-8; clone size: once; D gene: .; J gene: TRBJ2-3; CDR3 protein: CASSHRQGGLTDTQYF; CDR3 DNA: TGTGCCAGCAGCCACAGACAGGGAGGACTCACAGATACGCAGTATTTT
V gene: TRBV7-9; clone size: .; D gene: .; J gene: TRBJ2-7; CDR3 protein: CASSAGTHKPSYEQYF; CDR3 DNA: TGTGCCAGCAGCGCCGGGACACACAAACCTTCCTACGAGCAGTACTTC
V gene: TRBV5-4; clone size: .; D gene: TRBD1; J gene: TRBJ1-2; CDR3 protein: CASSLEGGAVHGYTF; CDR3 DNA: TGTGCCAGCAGCTTGGAAGGGGGCGCGGTCCATGGCTACACCTTC
V gene: TRBV19; clone size: .; D gene: .; J gene: TRBJ1-1; CDR3 protein: CASSRLRDRAMNTEAFF; CDR3 DNA: TGTGCCAGTAGTAGACTAAGGGACCGAGCGATGAACACTGAAGCTTTCTTT
V gene: TRBV7-8; clone size: .; D gene: .; J gene: TRBJ1-2; CDR3 protein: CASSTRAPGPPNYGYTF; CDR3 DNA: TGTGCCAGCAGCACCAGAGCGCCGGGGCCCCCTAACTATGGCTACACCTTC